The subject of this entry is one T cell receptor (beta chain). The CDR3 consists of 15 residues. J gave up 7 bases and V 0 bases, and 9 bases lay outside the gene matches. Germline V lookup: CDR1 SGHRS, CDR2 YFSETQ. Methods used by the authors: It was from reference gene primer amplification that nucleated cell counts were estimated. TCRdb's table, derived via immunoSEQ multiplex PCR, lists solely in-frame clones and lacks some. V and J calls plus clone size are reproduced from that table; the DNA served to infer D and trimming. There are approximately 160,000 clones in the sample; more than 90% occur only once, and approximately 0.5% lies in the top ten. The data are from a study of blood T cell repertoires in COVID-19. Whole-study context: COVID-19 samples collected from the United States, Italy and Spain covered acute and convalescent phases. Sources were T cells, B-cell-depleted T cells, or PBMCs; the material itself was cDNA or gDNA.

V is TRBV5-1 and J is TRBJ2-7, with 8 bases identical to TRBD2. The receptor comes from a man in his forties or fifties with acute or convalescent COVID-19. Sequencing was done on a sample of peripheral blood. Here the CDR3 reads CASSLVTSGAGEQYF. The CDR3 coding sequence is TGCGCCAGCAGCTTGGTTACTAGCGGAGCGGGAGAGCAGTACTTC.